The T cell receptor beta chain described here comes from a study of CD8 T cells in ankylosing spondylitis. Study-wide results and caveats: Ankylosing spondylitis blood appeared to be characterized by a TCR beta motif of fewer than ten highly homologous variants.

CDR3 length equals 14 residues. In germline, CDR1 is SGHTA, CDR2 FQGNSA. V shed 4 bases, J shed 4 bases, and the junction held 7 bases outside the gene matches. There are many counts of this clonotype. Its antigen is currently unknown. Each CDR3 protein gets one entry after TCRdb re-called the 5' RACE reads with MiXCR. The table includes under 250,000 distinct CDR3 sequences, approximately 24% detected once. The chain is built from TRBV7-2 and TRBJ2-7; 7 positions agree with TRBD2. The source of this sequence is a male donor with ankylosing spondylitis or in good health (not recorded which). Source material: blood, either unsorted or a sorted T cell fraction (not recorded which). The CDR3 region is CASSSRRENYEQYF. The CDR3 DNA sequence: TGTGCCAGCAGCTCTCGGCGGGAGAATTACGAGCAGTACTTC.